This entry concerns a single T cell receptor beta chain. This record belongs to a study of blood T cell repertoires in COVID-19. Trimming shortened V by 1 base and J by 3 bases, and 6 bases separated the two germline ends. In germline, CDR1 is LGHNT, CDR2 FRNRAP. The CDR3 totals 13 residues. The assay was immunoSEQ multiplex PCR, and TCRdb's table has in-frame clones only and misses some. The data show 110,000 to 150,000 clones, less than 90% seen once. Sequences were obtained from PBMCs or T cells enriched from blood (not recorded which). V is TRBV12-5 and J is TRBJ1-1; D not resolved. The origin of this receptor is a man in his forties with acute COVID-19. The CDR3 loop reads CASGLDTYTEAFF. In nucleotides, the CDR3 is TGTGCTAGTGGTTTGGATACTTACACTGAAGCTTTCTTT.